What follows are 8 T cell receptor beta chains derived from one specimen sequenced in a study of T cells in Graves' hyperthyroidism and ophthalmopathy. RNA transcripts gave rise to amplified TCR beta CDR3 regions. TCR CDR3 regions were first amplified by RT-PCR with HTBI primers. TCRdb itself ran the multiplex PCR reads through MiXCR, one entry per CDR3 protein. Among nearly 750,000 distinct CDR3 sequences, roughly 32% were seen once, and the ten largest hold roughly 30%. Sequencing input: blood. The receptors come from a woman aged 40 to 55 with Graves' hyperthyroidism.

Note on this clonotype: One junction end disagrees with the germline gene, perhaps due to a read error. The chain is built from TRBV7-9 and TRBJ1-1, with D hard to call. The CDR3 extends over 14 amino acids. Germline V CDR1 and CDR2: SEHNR, FQNEAQ (reference sequence). The CDR3 loop is CTSSLSTGNTEAFF. The CDR3 DNA sequence: TGTACCAGCAGCCTCTCGACGGGAAACACTGAAGCTTTCTTT.

The rearrangement uses TRBV12-3 or TRBV12-4 and TRBJ1-6, with a weak D call TRBD1 (5 bases). V shed 3 bases and J shed 11 bases, with 14 bases lying between them. CDR3 length equals 14 residues. Written as DNA, the CDR3 is TGTGCCAGCAGTTTTAAGGGACGTGGGGCACCCCTCCACTTT. It is translated as CASSFKGRGAPLHF.

This clonotype turned up a few times. This chain links TRBV20-1 with TRBJ1-2; possible D gene TRBD1, 6 bases. Trimming left V 5 bases short and J 5 bases short, with 21 bases between. CDR1 and CDR2 (germline): DFQATT, SNEGSKA (reference sequence). CDR3 size: 15 residues. CDR3 nucleotides: TGCAGTGCTTCCCCATCGAGGGGGAACGTATATGGCTACACCTTC. This encodes CSASPSRGNVYGYTF.

The V gene is TRBV7-9, the J gene TRBJ1-1; D ambiguous. CDR1 is SEHNR, CDR2 FQNEAQ, per germline (reference sequence). This CDR3 comprises 13 residues. The V end was cut by 3 bases, the J end by 6 bases, with 11 bases between. The CDR3 sequence: CASSFPSRAEAFF. The CDR3 region has the DNA TGTGCCAGCAGCTTTCCCTCAAGGGCTGAAGCTTTCTTT.

Of note for this clonotype: A junction end diverges from the germline sequence, so it may reflect a read error. The chain links TRBV10-2 to TRBJ1-1; the D gene is possibly TRBD1 (6 bases). CDR1 is WSHSY and CDR2 is SAAADI in the germline V gene. The CDR3 has 16 amino acids. The CDR3 sequence is CASSFRRGTLDTEVFF. CDR3 in DNA: TGTGCCAGCAGTTTTCGGAGGGGGACTCTGGACACTGAAGTTTTCTTT.

This rearrangement joins TRBV7-9 to TRBJ1-4; D unclear. V was pared by 4 bases and J by 3 bases, with 9 bases between. The CDR3 runs to 14 residues. The germline V gene has CDR1 SEHNR and CDR2 FQNEAQ (reference sequence). This chain's CDR3 is CASSSGKANEKLFF. In nucleotides, the CDR3 is TGTGCCAGCAGCTCAGGCAAGGCTAATGAAAAACTGTTTTTT.

A word on this clonotype: No conserved phenylalanine or tryptophan ends this CDR3, so it is likely a read error. The genes are TRBV5-4 and TRBJ1-2; the D is unclear. V lost 4 bases and J lost 9, with 16 bases in between. The CDR3 has 13 residues. The V gene's germline CDR1 is SGHNT and CDR2 YYREEE (reference sequence). The CDR3 loop reads CASSPDPWARYTL. The CDR3 nucleotides are TGTGCCAGCAGCCCGGACCCTTGGGCTCGCTACACCCTC.

This chain connects TRBV25-1 to TRBJ2-7; D is unclear. The CDR3 consists of 14 residues. Trimming left V 2 bases short and J 1 base short, with 9 bases between. The germline V gene has CDR1 MGHDK and CDR2 SYGVNS. CDR3 region: CASSEDLYSYEQYF. The CDR3 DNA sequence: TGTGCCAGCAGTGAAGACCTATATTCCTACGAGCAGTACTTC.